Listed below are T cell receptor beta chains from one sample, sequenced in a study of post-analysis software for immune sequencing data. MiXCR, applied by TCRdb to the PCR reads, yields one record per CDR3 protein. The sample consists of hundreds of thousands of distinct CDR3 sequences, about 40% of them appearing once. The sequenced material came from blood. The receptor source for this set is a girl under 18 with multiple sclerosis. Each CDR3 is given with its conserved first and last residue. The D gene is left open where the match is weak. Rows may omit the clone size; those that give it use once, few, many or a size class.

CDR3: CASSENKGGTSYEQYF
DNA: TGTGCCAGCAGTGAAAATAAGGGTGGGACTTCCTACGAGCAGTACTTC
V: TRBV6-1
D: -
J: TRBJ2-7
size: -

CDR3: CASRPGLASKTQYF
DNA: TGTGCCAGCAGACCCGGACTAGCGTCGAAGACCCAGTACTTC
V: TRBV12-3/TRBV12-4
D: TRBD2
J: TRBJ2-5
size: -

CDR3: CASSREIVETQYF
DNA: TGTGCCAGCAGCCGGGAGATCGTGGAGACCCAGTACTTC
V: TRBV12-3/TRBV12-4
D: -
J: TRBJ2-5
size: many

CDR3: CATREPLAASSYNEQFF
DNA: TGTGCCACCCGGGAGCCATTAGCGGCAAGCTCCTACAATGAGCAGTTCTTC
V: TRBV10-3
D: -
J: TRBJ2-1
size: few

CDR3: CASSLSGGPGPSEQFF
DNA: TGTGCTAGCAGCTTAAGTGGCGGGCCCGGCCCCAGCGAGCAGTTCTTC
V: TRBV7-7
D: -
J: TRBJ2-1
size: -

CDR3: CASSPDSFGTDTQYF
DNA: TGCGCCAGCAGCCCGGACAGCTTCGGCACAGATACGCAGTATTTT
V: TRBV4-1
D: -
J: TRBJ2-3
size: -

CDR3: CASSQSSEGGYTF
DNA: TGTGCCAGCAGCCAAAGTTCGGAGGGGGGCTACACCTTC
V: TRBV4-2
D: -
J: TRBJ1-2
size: few

CDR3: CASSVGASGSSDTQYF
DNA: TGTGCAAGCAGCGTAGGGGCTAGCGGGAGCTCTGATACGCAGTATTTT
V: TRBV9
D: TRBD2
J: TRBJ2-3
size: -

CDR3: CASSFRVSSYNEQFF
DNA: TGTGCCAGCAGTTTTAGGGTGAGCTCCTACAATGAGCAGTTCTTC
V: TRBV12-3/TRBV12-4
D: -
J: TRBJ2-1
size: -

CDR3: CASSLGYSEAFF
DNA: TGTGCCAGCAGCTTAGGGTACAGTGAAGCTTTCTTT
V: TRBV7-2
D: -
J: TRBJ1-1
size: few

CDR3: CASTPYNEQFF
DNA: TGTGCCAGCACCCCTTACAATGAGCAGTTCTTC
V: TRBV12-3/TRBV12-4
D: -
J: TRBJ2-1
size: -

CDR3: CSASGQGRGLGDYEQYF
DNA: TGCAGTGCTTCGGGACAGGGACGGGGCCTAGGGGACTACGAGCAGTACTTC
V: TRBV20-1
D: TRBD1
J: TRBJ2-7
size: once

CDR3: CASSFSLPREAFF
DNA: TGTGCCAGCAGCTTTTCCCTTCCCCGTGAAGCTTTCTTT
V: TRBV13
D: -
J: TRBJ1-1
size: -

CDR3: CASSLGNPGPHQPQHF
DNA: TGTGCCAGCAGCTTAGGGAATCCGGGGCCCCATCAGCCCCAGCATTTT
V: TRBV7-6
D: -
J: TRBJ1-5
size: -

CDR3: CASSDGSGAKYGYTF
DNA: TGTGCCAGCAGCGATGGATCAGGGGCCAAATATGGCTACACCTTC
V: TRBV7-9
D: -
J: TRBJ1-2
size: -

CDR3: CASSPPDFYSYEQYF
DNA: TGTGCCAGCAGTCCCCCGGACTTCTATTCCTACGAGCAGTACTTC
V: TRBV12-3/TRBV12-4
D: -
J: TRBJ2-7
size: many

CDR3: CSASYYPTPLSYEQYF
DNA: TGCAGTGCTAGTTATTACCCAACCCCGCTCTCCTACGAGCAGTACTTC
V: TRBV20-1
D: -
J: TRBJ2-7
size: -

CDR3: CASSFSRARETQYF
DNA: TGTGCCAGCAGTTTCTCAAGGGCGCGGGAGACCCAGTACTTC
V: TRBV12-3/TRBV12-4
D: -
J: TRBJ2-5
size: -

CDR3: CASSLLQGVNQPQHF
DNA: TGTGCCAGCAGCTTGCTCCAGGGGGTCAATCAGCCCCAGCATTTT
V: TRBV5-5
D: TRBD1
J: TRBJ1-5
size: -

CDR3: CAISESRTNYGYTF
DNA: TGTGCCATCAGTGAGTCACGGACTAACTATGGCTACACCTTC
V: TRBV10-3
D: -
J: TRBJ1-2
size: few

CDR3: CASSSRQGATDTQYF
DNA: TGTGCCAGCTCTTCCAGACAGGGCGCCACAGATACGCAGTATTTT
V: TRBV5-5
D: TRBD1
J: TRBJ2-3
size: -

CDR3: CASRRDRGIQPQHF
DNA: TGTGCCAGCAGGCGGGACAGGGGAATTCAGCCCCAGCATTTT
V: TRBV6-5
D: TRBD1
J: TRBJ1-5
size: -

CDR3: CSASKGDFEKLFF
DNA: TGCAGTGCTAGTAAGGGGGATTTCGAAAAACTGTTTTTT
V: TRBV20-1
D: -
J: TRBJ1-4
size: few

CDR3: CSATGTSGGAAVETQYF
DNA: TGCAGTGCTACGGGGACTAGCGGGGGGGCCGCGGTAGAGACCCAGTACTTC
V: TRBV20-1
D: TRBD2
J: TRBJ2-5
size: -

CDR3: CASSLDREGASLGYTF
DNA: TGTGCCAGCAGCTTAGATAGGGAGGGGGCTTCGCTTGGCTACACCTTC
V: TRBV7-2
D: TRBD1
J: TRBJ1-2
size: -

CDR3: CASSQAPQEIFTDTQYF
DNA: TGCGCCAGCAGCCAAGCCCCTCAGGAGATTTTCACAGATACGCAGTATTTT
V: TRBV4-1
D: -
J: TRBJ2-3
size: -

CDR3: CSAEGYNEQFF
DNA: TGCAGCGCGGAGGGGTACAATGAGCAGTTCTTC
V: TRBV29-1
D: -
J: TRBJ2-1
size: few